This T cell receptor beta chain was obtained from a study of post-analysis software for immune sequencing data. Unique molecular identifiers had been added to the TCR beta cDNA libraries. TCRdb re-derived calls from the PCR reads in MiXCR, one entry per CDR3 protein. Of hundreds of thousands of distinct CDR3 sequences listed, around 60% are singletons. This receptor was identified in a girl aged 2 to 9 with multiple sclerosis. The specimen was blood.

CDR3 sequence reads: CAISESQQGGGEQFF. The CDR3 coding sequence is TGTGCCATCAGTGAGTCACAGCAGGGGGGTGGTGAGCAGTTCTTC. The V call is TRBV10-3, the J call TRBJ2-1; D perhaps matches TRBD1 (7 bases). CDR1 is ENHRY and CDR2 is SYGVKD in the germline V gene. The CDR3 runs to 15 residues. The V gene lost 0 bases and the J gene lost 9 bases, with 15 bases spanning the gap.